This TCR beta chain was identified during a study of vaccination and CD4 T cells after COVID-19 (dated by TCRdb to between 2021 and 2024). Context from the whole study: Convalescent patients had a positive SARS-CoV-2 result on nasal swab PCR, and of these patients, nine had mild disease and one had severe disease. For stimulating the cultures, overlapping spike peptide pools were used, derived from SARS-CoV-2 as well as from the common cold coronaviruses HCoV-NL63, HCoV-OC43 and HCoV-229E. Post-vaccine blood samples were obtained a median of roughly 75 days after the second vaccine dose, with a range of about 12 to 241 days. Control cultures used a CEFX viral epitope pool as positive control, an HIV-1 Nef peptide pool as negative control, or no peptide. Each participant got two doses of either the Pfizer-BioNTech BNT162b2 vaccine (n=8) or the Moderna mRNA-1273 vaccine (n=2). Post-COVID blood samples were collected from convalescent patients a median of roughly 100 days after diagnosis, with a range of roughly 30 to 161 days. In ten to eleven COVID-19 convalescent patients and a handful of infection-naive healthy vaccine recipients, researchers compared the spike-specific CD4+ TCR repertoire from before mRNA vaccination with the repertoire from after. In the convalescent cohort there were six males and four females, among whom were two Hispanic individuals, seven Caucasians, two Asians and one multiracial person.

A single count supports this clonotype. Its target antigen remains unknown. Nothing much larger sits one base from this clone, and base qualities are not available. One read gives only weak evidence. The paper as a whole reports these results and caveats: Among the post-vaccine SARS-CoV-2-reactive clones in convalescent patients, a median approximately 86% showed up only after vaccination, which suggests vaccine-specific priming. Of the vaccine-specific clones found in convalescent patients, nearly all (304 of 307) were mono-reactive for SARS-CoV-2 spike instead of being cross-reactive with common cold coronaviruses. The median count of SARS-CoV-2-reactive clonotypes went up from 20 to 25 after infection to 30 to 40 after vaccination, although the change was not significant. Relatively few convalescent patients were included in the study, and early timepoints after natural infection were not analyzed.

The CDR3, cysteine through phenylalanine, is 14 amino acids long. The read is trimmed to its CDR3 DNA, 42 bases read in frame from base 1. Germline trimming amounts to 6 bases on V and 8 bases on J, with 9 as the count of junction bases outside the gene matches. CDR1 and CDR2 are read off the germline V gene as MNHNS and SASEGT. The method behind the library was PCR. At the Johns Hopkins FTIC core, DNA from the cultured CD4+ T cells underwent TCR sequencing with the Oncomine TCR Beta short-read assay. The QIAamp micro DNA kit was used to extract genomic DNA from the cultured CD4+ T cells. Oncomine TCR Beta libraries from cultured CD4+ T cells were pooled using unique dual indexes and sequenced on an Illumina iSeq 100. Processing in the source paper ran as follows. Non-productive sequences were filtered out, and CDR3s that did not start with C, did not end with F or W, or were shorter than 7 amino acids were discarded. Antigen-specific clonotypes were identified with the MANAFEST web application by comparing peptide-stimulated wells with reference and other culture wells. To be called positive, a clone needed an FDR below 0.05, an odds ratio above 5, and a productive frequency above 0.1% in at least two of three replicate wells. A clonotype was classed as cross-reactive if the clonotype showed significant expansion both in SARS-CoV-2 spike wells and in at least one common cold coronavirus spike condition. Levenshtein distances (stringdist) and unrooted phylogenetic trees (ape) in R version 3.6.1 were used to assess CDR3 homology. TCRdb reprocessed the public reads (quality trimming at Q25 with fastp, clone calling with MiXCR) and kept in-frame beta chains. CDR3 protein duplicates are merged, each entry listing the most common genes and DNA. TCRdb's processing, not the authors', yielded these V and J calls. Counted in this sample were approximately 21,000 distinct CDR3 sequences; less than 55% of them appeared once. Of the sample, approximately 13% falls within the top ten clones.

The intended sense of this specimen's treatment or condition label: roughly 10-day PBMC culture with coronavirus spike peptide pools or control peptides (ViraFEST assay). The study used the ViraFEST assay, which expanded antigen-specific T cells with peptide pools and then identified expanded clonotypes by TCR sequencing. The convalescent patients' positive SARS-CoV-2 PCR tests were from March to December 2020, which was before the Alpha, Beta and Delta variants emerged in the United States. Each well held two million PBMCs cultured with approximately 9.2 ug/ml peptide pools in IMDM containing roughly 5% human AB serum and about 10 IU/ml IL-2. Half of the culture medium was replaced with fresh IL-2-containing medium on days 3 and 7. Once the cells had been in culture for over 9 days, the EasySep CD4+ T cell isolation kit was used to isolate CD4+ T cells by negative selection. Ficoll-Paque Plus gradient centrifugation was used to isolate PBMCs from whole blood, and the isolated PBMCs were then either used fresh or cryopreserved at -140C. Triplicate wells were generally used for each culture condition.

Sequencing input: cultured CD4+ T cells from blood. Here the chain combines TRBV6-1 and TRBJ2-1; 8 bases in the junction line up with TRBD2. This TCR came from a human donor with COVID-19. At the DNA level, the sequence is TGTGCCAGCAGGGCCGGGAGGGAGGGTGATGAGCAGTTCTTC. It translates to CASRAGREGDEQFF.